These T cell receptor beta chains were read from a single sample in a study of breast tumors, draining lymph nodes, adjacent tissues. TCRdb fed the multiplex PCR reads into MiXCR, producing one record per CDR3 protein. The table has a few hundred thousand distinct CDR3 sequences, 34% seen once. The sample comprised axillary lymph node tissue. The receptors were sampled from a female donor with breast cancer. Some clones in this sample may be carry-over from other donors' samples. The CDR3 runs from the conserved cysteine through the conserved F or W. Fields, in order: J gene, D gene, clone size, V gene, CDR3 DNA, CDR3 protein. A D gene is named only where the DNA matches it firmly. For some rows the clone size is stated as once, few or many, or as a class when expanded; others skip it.

>TRBJ2-2|TRBD2|.|TRBV27
TGTGCCAGCAAATCGGGGGGGCGGGTAAACACCGGGGAGCTGTTTTTT
CASKSGGRVNTGELFF
>TRBJ1-3|.|many|TRBV15
TGTGCCACCAGCAGAGATGGCGGAGTCTCTGGAAACACCATATATTTT
CATSRDGGVSGNTIYF
>TRBJ1-2|.|many|TRBV24-1
TGTGCCACCAGTGATTTAGGGGAGGATGGCTACACCTTC
CATSDLGEDGYTF
>TRBJ2-3|TRBD2|many|TRBV12-3/TRBV12-4
TGTGCCAGCAGACTGGGGACTAGCGGCACAGATACGCAGTATTTT
CASRLGTSGTDTQYF
>TRBJ2-7|TRBD2|many|TRBV20-1
TGCAGTGCTCGCTGGACTAGCGGGAGGGCCTACGAGCAGTACTTC
CSARWTSGRAYEQYF
>TRBJ2-7|TRBD1|few|TRBV2
TGTGCCAGCCAGACAGGGTATTCCGAGCAGTACTTC
CASQTGYSEQYF
>TRBJ1-5|TRBD1|.|TRBV7-9
TGTGCCGTCCAAGGACAGGGGGCTCAAGAGAGCAATCAGCCCCAGCATTTT
CAVQGQGAQESNQPQHF
>TRBJ2-3|.|many|TRBV11-2
TGTGCCAGCAGCTTAGGGGTAGCTAGCACAGATACGCAGTATTTT
CASSLGVASTDTQYF
>TRBJ2-1|.|many|TRBV20-1
TGCAGTGCTAGCGTAGGCAATGAGCAGTTCTTC
CSASVGNEQFF
>TRBJ1-3|.|many|TRBV12-3/TRBV12-4
TGTGCCAGCAGTTGGAGGGCAGGAGGAAACACCATATATTTT
CASSWRAGGNTIYF
>TRBJ2-2|.|many|TRBV11-2
TGTGCCAGCAGCTTATTACAGGCCACCGGGGAGCTGTTTTTT
CASSLLQATGELFF
>TRBJ2-5|.|.|TRBV5-1
TGCGCCAGCAGCTTAGGACTAGCCAGGGGGGAGACCCAGTACTTC
CASSLGLARGETQYF
>TRBJ2-3|.|many|TRBV5-1
TGCGCCAGCAGCGCCAGGTCGGGAGTAGGCACAGATACGCAGTATTTT
CASSARSGVGTDTQYF
>TRBJ2-7|.|many|TRBV7-9
TGTGCCAGCAGCTCCGGACAGAGCGAGCAGTACTTC
CASSSGQSEQYF
>TRBJ2-3|TRBD2|many|TRBV20-1
TGCAGTGCCCGGACTAGCGGGGGGCTCGGCACAGATACGCAGTATTTT
CSARTSGGLGTDTQYF
>TRBJ1-2|.|once|TRBV28
TGTGCCAGCAGTTTCCCGAGGGGGGCCAACTATGGCTACACCTTC
CASSFPRGANYGYTF
>TRBJ2-6|.|many|TRBV12-3/TRBV12-4
TGTGCCAGCAGTAAAGGGCCCGGGGCCAACGTCCTGACTTTC
CASSKGPGANVLTF
>TRBJ1-3|TRBD1|many|TRBV29-1
TGCAGCGCCGGACAGGGAGCAGGAAACACCATATATTTT
CSAGQGAGNTIYF
>TRBJ1-3|.|many|TRBV9
TGTGCCAGCAGCGTAGAACCAGGGGCGCTTGGAAACACCATATATTTT
CASSVEPGALGNTIYF
>TRBJ2-7|.|.|TRBV6-1
TGTGCCAGCAGAGTTACAGGGAGCACCTACGAGCAGTACTTC
CASRVTGSTYEQYF
>TRBJ2-2|.|many|TRBV12-3/TRBV12-4
TGTGCCAGCAGTTTAAACAGGGTAGTTACCGGGGAGCTGTTTTTT
CASSLNRVVTGELFF
>TRBJ1-1|TRBD1|.|TRBV6-1
TGTGCCAGCAGTTACCCTCTGTCAGGGGGCACTGAAGCTTTCTTT
CASSYPLSGGTEAFF
>TRBJ1-2|.|few|TRBV5-5
TGTGCCAGCAGCTTGGGACAGGCCATCTATGGCTACACCTTC
CASSLGQAIYGYTF
>TRBJ2-5|TRBD2|.|TRBV13
TGTGCCAGCAGCCGAATGACTAGCGGGGGCGAGACCCAGTACTTC
CASSRMTSGGETQYF
>TRBJ2-7|.|many|TRBV4-2
TGTGCCAGCAGCCAAGAAGGGGGGGACAACTACGAGCAGTACTTC
CASSQEGGDNYEQYF
>TRBJ2-7|TRBD2|many|TRBV7-2
TGTGCCAGCAGCTTCTCTAGCGGGATTGGCTACGAGCAGTACTTC
CASSFSSGIGYEQYF
>TRBJ2-1|TRBD1|many|TRBV7-8
TGTGCCAGCAGCTTAGCGACAGGGGCCTACAATGAGCAGTTCTTC
CASSLATGAYNEQFF
>TRBJ2-6|TRBD1|.|TRBV11-2
TGTGCCAGCAGCCTAGCGGGACAGGGGGCGCTTTCTGGGGCCAACGTCCTGACTTTC
CASSLAGQGALSGANVLTF
>TRBJ2-3|TRBD1|many|TRBV20-1
TGCAGTGCTACGACAGGGCGAGACACAGATACGCAGTATTTT
CSATTGRDTDTQYF
>TRBJ1-5|TRBD1|.|TRBV2
TGTGTCAGCAGTGACAGGGTCGGCAATCGGCCCCAGCATTTT
CVSSDRVGNRPQHF
>TRBJ1-6|.|many|TRBV6-1
TGTGCCAGCAGCCCTTTGGGGGGGCTTTTCAATTCACCCCTCCACTTT
CASSPLGGLFNSPLHF
>TRBJ1-5|.|.|TRBV19
TGTGCCAGTAGTATAACAGGGTCAAATCAGCCCCAGCATTTT
CASSITGSNQPQHF
>TRBJ2-1|.|many|TRBV12-3/TRBV12-4
TGTGCCAGCAGATTGTCAAACTCCTACAATGAGCAGTTCTTC
CASRLSNSYNEQFF